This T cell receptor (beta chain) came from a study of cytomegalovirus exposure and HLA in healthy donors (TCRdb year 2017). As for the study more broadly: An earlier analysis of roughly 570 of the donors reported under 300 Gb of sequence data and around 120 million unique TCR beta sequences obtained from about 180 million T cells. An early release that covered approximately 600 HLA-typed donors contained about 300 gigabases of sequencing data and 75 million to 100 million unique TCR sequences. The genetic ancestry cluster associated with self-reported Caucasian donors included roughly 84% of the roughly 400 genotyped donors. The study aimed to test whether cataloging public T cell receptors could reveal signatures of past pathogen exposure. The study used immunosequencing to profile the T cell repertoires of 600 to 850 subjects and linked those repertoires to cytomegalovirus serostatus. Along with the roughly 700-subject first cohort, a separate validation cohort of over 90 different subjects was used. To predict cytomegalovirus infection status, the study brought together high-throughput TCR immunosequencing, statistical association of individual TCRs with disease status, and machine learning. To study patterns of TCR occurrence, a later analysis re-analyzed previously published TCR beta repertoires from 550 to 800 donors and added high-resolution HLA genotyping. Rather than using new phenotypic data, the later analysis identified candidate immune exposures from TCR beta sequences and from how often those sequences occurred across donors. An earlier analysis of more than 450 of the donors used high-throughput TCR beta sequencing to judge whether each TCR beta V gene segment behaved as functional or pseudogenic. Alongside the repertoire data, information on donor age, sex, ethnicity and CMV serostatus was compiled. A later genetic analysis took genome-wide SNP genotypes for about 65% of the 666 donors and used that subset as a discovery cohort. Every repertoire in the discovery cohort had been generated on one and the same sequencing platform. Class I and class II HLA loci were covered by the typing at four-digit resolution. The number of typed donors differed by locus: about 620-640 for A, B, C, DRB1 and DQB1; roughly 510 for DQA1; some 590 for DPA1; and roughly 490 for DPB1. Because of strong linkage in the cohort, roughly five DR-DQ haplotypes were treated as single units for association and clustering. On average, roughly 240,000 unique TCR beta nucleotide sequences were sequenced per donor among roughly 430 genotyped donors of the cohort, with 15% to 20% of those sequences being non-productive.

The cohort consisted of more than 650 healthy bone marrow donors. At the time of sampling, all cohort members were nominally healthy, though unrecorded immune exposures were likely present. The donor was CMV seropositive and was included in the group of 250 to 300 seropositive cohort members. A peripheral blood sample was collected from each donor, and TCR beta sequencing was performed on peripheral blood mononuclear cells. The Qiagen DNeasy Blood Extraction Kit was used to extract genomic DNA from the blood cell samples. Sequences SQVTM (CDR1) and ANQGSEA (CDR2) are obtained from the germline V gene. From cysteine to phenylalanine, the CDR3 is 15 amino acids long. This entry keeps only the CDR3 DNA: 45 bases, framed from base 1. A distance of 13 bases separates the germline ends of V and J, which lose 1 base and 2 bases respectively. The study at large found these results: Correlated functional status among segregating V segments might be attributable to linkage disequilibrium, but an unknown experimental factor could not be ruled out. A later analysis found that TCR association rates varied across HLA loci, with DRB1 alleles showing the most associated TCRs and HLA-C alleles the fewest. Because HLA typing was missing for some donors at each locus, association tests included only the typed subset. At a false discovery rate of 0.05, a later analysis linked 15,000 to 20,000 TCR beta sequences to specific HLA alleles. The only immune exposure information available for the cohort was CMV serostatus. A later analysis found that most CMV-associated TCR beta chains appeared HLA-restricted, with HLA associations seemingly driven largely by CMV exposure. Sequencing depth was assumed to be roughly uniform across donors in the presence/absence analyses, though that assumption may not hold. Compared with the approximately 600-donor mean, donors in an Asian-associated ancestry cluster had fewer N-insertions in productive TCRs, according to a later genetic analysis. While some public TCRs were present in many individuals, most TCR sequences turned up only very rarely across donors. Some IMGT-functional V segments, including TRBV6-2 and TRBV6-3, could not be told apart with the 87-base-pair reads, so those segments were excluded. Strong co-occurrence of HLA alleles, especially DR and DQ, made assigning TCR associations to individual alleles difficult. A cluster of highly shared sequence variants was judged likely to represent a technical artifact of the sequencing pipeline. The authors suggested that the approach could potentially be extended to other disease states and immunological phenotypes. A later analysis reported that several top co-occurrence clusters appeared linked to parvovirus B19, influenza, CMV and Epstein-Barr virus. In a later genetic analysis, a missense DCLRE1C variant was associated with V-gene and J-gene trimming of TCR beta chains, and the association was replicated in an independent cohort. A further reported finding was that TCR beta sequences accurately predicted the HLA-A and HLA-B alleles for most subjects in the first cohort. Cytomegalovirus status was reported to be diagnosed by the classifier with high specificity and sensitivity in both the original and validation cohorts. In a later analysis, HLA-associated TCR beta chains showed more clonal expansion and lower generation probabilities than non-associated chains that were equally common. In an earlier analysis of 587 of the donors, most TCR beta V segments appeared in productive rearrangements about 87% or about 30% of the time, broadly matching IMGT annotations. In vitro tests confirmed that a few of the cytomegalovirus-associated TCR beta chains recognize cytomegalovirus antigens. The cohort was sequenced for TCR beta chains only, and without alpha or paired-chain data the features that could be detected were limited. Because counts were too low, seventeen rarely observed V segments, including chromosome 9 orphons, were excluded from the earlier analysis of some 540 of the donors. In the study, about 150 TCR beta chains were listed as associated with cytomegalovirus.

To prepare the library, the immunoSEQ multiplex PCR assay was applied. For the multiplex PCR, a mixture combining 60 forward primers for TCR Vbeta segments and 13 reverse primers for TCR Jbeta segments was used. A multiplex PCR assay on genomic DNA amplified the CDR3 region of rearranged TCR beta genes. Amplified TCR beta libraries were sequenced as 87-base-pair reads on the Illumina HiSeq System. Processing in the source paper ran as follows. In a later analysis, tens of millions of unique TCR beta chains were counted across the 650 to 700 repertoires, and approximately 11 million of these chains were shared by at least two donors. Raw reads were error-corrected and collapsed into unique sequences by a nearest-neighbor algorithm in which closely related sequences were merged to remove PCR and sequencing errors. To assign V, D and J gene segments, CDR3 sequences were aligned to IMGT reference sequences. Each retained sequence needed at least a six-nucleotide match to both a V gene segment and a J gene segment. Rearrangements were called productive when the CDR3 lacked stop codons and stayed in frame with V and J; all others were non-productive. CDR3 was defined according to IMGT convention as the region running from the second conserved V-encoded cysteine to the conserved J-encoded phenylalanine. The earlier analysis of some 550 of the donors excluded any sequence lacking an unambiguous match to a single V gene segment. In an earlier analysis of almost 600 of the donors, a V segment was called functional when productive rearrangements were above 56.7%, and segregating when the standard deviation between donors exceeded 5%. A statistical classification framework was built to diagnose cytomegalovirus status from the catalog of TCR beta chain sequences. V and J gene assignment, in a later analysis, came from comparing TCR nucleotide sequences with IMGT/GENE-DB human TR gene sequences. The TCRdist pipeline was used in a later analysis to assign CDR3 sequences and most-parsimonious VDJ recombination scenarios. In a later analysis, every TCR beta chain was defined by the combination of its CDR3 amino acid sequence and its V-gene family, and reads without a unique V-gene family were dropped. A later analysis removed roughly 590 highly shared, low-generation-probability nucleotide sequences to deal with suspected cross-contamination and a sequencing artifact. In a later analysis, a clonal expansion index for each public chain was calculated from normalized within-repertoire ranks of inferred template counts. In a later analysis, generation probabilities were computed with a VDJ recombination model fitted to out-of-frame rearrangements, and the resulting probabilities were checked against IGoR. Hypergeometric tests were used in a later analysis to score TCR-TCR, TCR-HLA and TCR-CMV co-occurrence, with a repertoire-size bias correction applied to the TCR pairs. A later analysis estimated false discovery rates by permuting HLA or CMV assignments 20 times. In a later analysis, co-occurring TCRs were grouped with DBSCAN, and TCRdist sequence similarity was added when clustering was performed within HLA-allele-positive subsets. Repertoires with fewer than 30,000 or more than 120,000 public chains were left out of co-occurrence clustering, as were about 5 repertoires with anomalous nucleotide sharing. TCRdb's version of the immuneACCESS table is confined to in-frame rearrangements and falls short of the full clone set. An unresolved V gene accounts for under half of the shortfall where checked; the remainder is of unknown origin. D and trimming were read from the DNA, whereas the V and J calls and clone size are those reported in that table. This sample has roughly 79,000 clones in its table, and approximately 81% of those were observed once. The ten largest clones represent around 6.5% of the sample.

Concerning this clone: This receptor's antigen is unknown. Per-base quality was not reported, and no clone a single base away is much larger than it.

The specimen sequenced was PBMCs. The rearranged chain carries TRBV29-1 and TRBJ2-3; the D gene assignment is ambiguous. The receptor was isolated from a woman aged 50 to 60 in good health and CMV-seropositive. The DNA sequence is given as TGCAGCGTTGAAGGCAAACAATCTCTCACAGATACGCAGTATTTT. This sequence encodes CSVEGKQSLTDTQYF.